These T cell receptor beta chains were read from a single sample in a study of Ad26.COV2.S vaccination and SARS-CoV-2 variants. Profiled with immunoSEQ multiplex PCR; TCRdb holds only in-frame clones, not every one. The data contain 320,000 or so clones, under 90% of them seen just once; the ten biggest clones take up approximately 5%. The sequences come from peripheral blood, collected in a trial of Ad26.COV2.S vaccine versus placebo. The receptors here all came from a person between 18 and 65 years old who received the Ad26.COV2.S COVID-19 vaccine or a placebo. The CDR3 runs from the conserved cysteine through the conserved F or W. Fields, in order: J gene, V gene, CDR3 protein.

J: TRBJ1-1; V: TRBV18; CDR3: CASSPPGVGGTEAFF
J: TRBJ1-1; V: TRBV14; CDR3: CASSRTRGSGTEAFF
J: TRBJ2-1; V: TRBV2; CDR3: CASSELFGTRMFF
J: TRBJ1-3; V: TRBV9; CDR3: CASSVLAGNTIYF
J: TRBJ1-2; V: TRBV27; CDR3: CASSSGQYGYTF
J: TRBJ2-2; V: TRBV5-1; CDR3: CASSFTGGPGELFF
J: TRBJ1-3; V: TRBV18; CDR3: CASSPNSSGNTIYF
J: TRBJ2-2; V: TRBV19; CDR3: CASSLGASTGELFF
J: TRBJ1-2; V: TRBV19; CDR3: CATISTGGIYGYTF
J: TRBJ1-1; V: TRBV19; CDR3: CASSIGQRVGRAFF
J: TRBJ2-1; V: TRBV5-4; CDR3: CASSFQRGRYNEQFF
J: TRBJ2-2; V: TRBV10-1; CDR3: CASHGQGPGELFF
J: TRBJ1-6; V: TRBV19; CDR3: CASSLGQGYNSPLHF
J: TRBJ1-2; V: TRBV27; CDR3: CASSLIRGQGYTF
J: TRBJ2-3; V: TRBV3-1/TRBV3-2; CDR3: CASSQDIRTGLASKNTQYF
J: TRBJ1-2; V: TRBV7-2; CDR3: CASSRLADRAYGYTF
J: TRBJ1-1; V: TRBV6-4; CDR3: CASSRTENTEAFF
J: TRBJ2-3; V: TRBV9; CDR3: CASSPLVDTQYF
J: TRBJ1-1; V: TRBV27; CDR3: CASSISLGAANTEAFF
J: TRBJ2-7; V: TRBV5-4; CDR3: CASSGWSGHEQYF
J: TRBJ1-2; V: TRBV9; CDR3: CASSVVSGQGNGYTF
J: TRBJ1-2; V: TRBV19; CDR3: CASSIVGNSYGYTF
J: TRBJ1-1; V: TRBV6-6; CDR3: CASSDTGQGYTEAFF
J: TRBJ2-1; V: TRBV6-2/TRBV6-3; CDR3: CASSPSLSGRTNNEQFF
J: TRBJ2-2; V: TRBV4-3; CDR3: CASSQFHPGTGSGELFF
J: TRBJ1-2; V: TRBV19; CDR3: CASSSETGIYGYTF
J: TRBJ2-3; V: TRBV6-6; CDR3: CASIGGGPFTDTQYF
J: TRBJ1-1; V: TRBV7-9; CDR3: CASSPPLNTEAFF
J: TRBJ1-5; V: TRBV11-2; CDR3: CASSSIPGEPGQPQHF
J: TRBJ1-5; V: TRBV4-1; CDR3: CASSQEGSSFQPQHF
J: TRBJ1-3; V: TRBV5-1; CDR3: CASSSSGWISGNTIYF
J: TRBJ1-1; V: TRBV29-1; CDR3: CSVEDVGGHTEAFF
J: TRBJ1-1; V: TRBV12-3/TRBV12-4; CDR3: CASSLGAPTEAFF
J: TRBJ2-1; V: TRBV6-5; CDR3: CASSFDSRLGDEQFF
J: TRBJ2-5; V: TRBV11-2; CDR3: CASGRDRGETQYF
J: TRBJ1-1; V: TRBV5-1; CDR3: CASSLDYLGGPEAFF
J: TRBJ2-3; V: TRBV19; CDR3: CASSILLGTDTQYF